This entry lists 26 T cell receptor beta chains sequenced from one sample in a study of Ad26.COV2.S vaccination and SARS-CoV-2 variants. The treatment is: roughly 19 received Ad26.COV2.S at low or high dose, single or two shots; roughly 5 received placebo; per-sample allocation not given. Collection of the samples took place on day 63 after the first injection of vaccine or placebo. Assay: immunoSEQ multiplex PCR; the TCRdb copy retains only in-frame clones and omits some. Altogether some 480,000 clones are present, 87% being singletons, with the ten largest covering 9.5% to 15%. The sample consisted of peripheral blood, taken in a trial of Ad26.COV2.S vaccine versus placebo. Source of these receptors: a person aged 18-65 years who received the Ad26.COV2.S COVID-19 vaccine or a placebo.

The rearrangement links TRBV27 to TRBJ2-3, with TRBD2 identical over 8 bases. Per germline, CDR1 MNHEY and CDR2 SMNVEV (reference sequence). The CDR3 runs to 13 residues. The CDR3 DNA is TGTCCCTCAGCCCGCGGGGGGCCAGATACGCAGTATTTT. Residues: CPSARGGPDTQYF.

The chain couples TRBV27 to TRBJ2-5; 13 bases are a match to TRBD2. V dropped 0 bases and J dropped 5; count of bases not matched to a gene: 9. The CDR3 has 18 amino acids. Germline V gives CDR1 MNHEY, CDR2 SMNVEV (reference sequence). The CDR3 DNA follows: TGTGCCAGCAGTTTATCCAGGGGGACTAGCGGGATTGGGGAGACCCAGTACTTC. Its protein is CASSLSRGTSGIGETQYF.

A note on this clone: At the DNA level, this CDR3 is encoded by other sequences in the same sample as well. This sequence joins TRBV19 and TRBJ1-6; a possible D gene is TRBD1 (5 bases). Germline V gene data show CDR1 as LNHDA and CDR2 as SQIVND (reference sequence). The V gene lost 3 bases and the J gene lost 7 bases, with 7 bases spanning the gap. The CDR3 runs 13 residues. The CDR3 spells CASSIQGNSPLHF. DNA of the CDR3: TGTGCCAGTAGTATCCAGGGCAATTCACCCCTCCACTTT.

This clone was observed once. The chain couples TRBV4-1 to TRBJ2-3; D ambiguous. V lost 1 base and J 4 bases, leaving 9 bases between the germline ends. The germline gives CDR1 MGHRA, CDR2 YSYEKL. The CDR3 contains 14 residues. The CDR3 sequence: CASSQVRLADTQYF. The DNA for the CDR3 is TGCGCCAGCAGCCAAGTGAGGCTAGCAGATACGCAGTATTTT.

The J gene is TRBJ2-5, the V gene TRBV10-3, with D perhaps assigned TRBD1 or TRBD2 (6 bases each). From germline, CDR1 is ENHRY and CDR2 SYGVKD. Trimming pared 4 bases from V and 7 bases from J, leaving 16 bases between. This CDR3 has 14 amino acids. The CDR3 is CAISGVAGGGTQYF. The CDR3 bases are TGTGCCATCAGTGGCGTCGCCGGGGGCGGGACCCAGTACTTC.

Only one count was recorded for this clone. The V gene is TRBV7-9, the J gene TRBJ2-7; no clear D gene. Germline V gene sequence: CDR1 SEHNR, CDR2 FQNEAQ (reference sequence). The V end was cut by 3 bases, the J end by 6 bases, with 6 bases between. The length of the CDR3 is 11 residues. CDR3 DNA: TGTGCCAGCAGCTTGGACGGCGAGCAGTACTTC. This encodes CASSLDGEQYF.

This chain uses TRBV10-1 with TRBJ2-6, with 11 bases fitting TRBD2. This CDR3 is 17 amino acids long. After removal of 6 bases from V and 4 bases from J, the junction contained 8 bases not matched to a gene. Germline V gene sequence: CDR1 WNHNN, CDR2 SYGVQD (reference sequence). CDR3 DNA sequence: TGCGCCAGCAGGGTTAGCGGGAGGGCCCGCGGGGCCAACGTCCTGACTTTC. The encoded protein is CASRVSGRARGANVLTF.

The rearrangement links TRBV6-5 to TRBJ1-6, with D possibly TRBD1 on 6 matching bases. CDR3 size: 13 residues. Germline CDR1 is MNHEY and CDR2 is SVGAGI. Between the trimmed V and J ends, which lost 6 bases and 9 bases, there was a span of 12 bases. The chain's CDR3 is CASSTGYGSPLHF. The CDR3 DNA is TGTGCCAGCAGCACAGGGTACGGTTCACCCCTCCACTTT.

The chain recombines TRBV4-3 with TRBJ1-4; 9 bases match TRBD1. The CDR3 sequence is 13 residues long. With 3 bases clipped from V and 17 bases from J, the junction kept 10 bases outside the gene matches. Germline CDR1 reads LGHNA; CDR2 reads YSLEER. The CDR3 DNA sequence: TGCGCCAGCAGCCAGGTACAGGGGGCCCGCCGCTTTTTT. Protein product: CASSQVQGARRFF.

The CDR3 region has the DNA TGTGCCAGCAGCTTAATTCGGGGGGGCCGCGATACGCAGTATTTT. This sequence encodes CASSLIRGGRDTQYF. J is TRBJ2-3 and V is TRBV7-3; 8 bases are a match to TRBD2. Germline CDR1 is SGHTA and CDR2 is FQGTGA. The V gene end was trimmed by 1 base and the J gene end by 6 bases; junction bases not matched to a gene: 6. The CDR3 totals 15 residues.

A single count supports this clone. The chain uses TRBV2 and TRBJ1-5, with D perhaps TRBD1 (6 bases). In germline, CDR1 is SNHLY, CDR2 FYNNEI. V lost 6 bases and J 5 bases, leaving 14 bases between the germline ends. The CDR3 covers 14 residues. The DNA of the CDR3 is TGTGCCAGCAGCCCTTCTGGACAGTATCAGCCCCAGCATTTT. Encoded protein: CASSPSGQYQPQHF.

The chain links TRBV13 to TRBJ2-2, with TRBD2 identical over 10 bases. Germline-derived CDR1 and CDR2 are PRHDT and FYEKMQ (reference sequence). This CDR3 region has 16 residues. With V trimmed by 0 bases and J by 6 bases, 4 bases remained unmatched. The CDR3 sequence is CASSLGSLAGAGELFF. The CDR3 bases are TGTGCCAGCAGCTTAGGCAGCCTAGCGGGAGCCGGGGAGCTGTTTTTT.

The chain employs TRBV20-1 and TRBJ2-7; D perhaps matches TRBD1 (5 bases). V was trimmed by 5 bases and J by 7 bases, leaving 9 bases between them. Germline V gene data show CDR1 as DFQATT and CDR2 as SNEGSKA (reference sequence). This CDR3 is 10 amino acids long. CDR3 nucleotides: TGCAGTGCTCGCAGGGAAGAGCAGTACTTC. Protein product: CSARREEQYF.

The genes are TRBV12-3 or TRBV12-4 and TRBJ2-7; maybe TRBD2 (5 bases). Trimming removed 8 bases from V and 2 bases from J, with 13 bases in between. There are 13 residues in the CDR3. In nucleotides, the CDR3 is TGTGCCAGCGCGCCCAGAGGGCCCTACGAGCAGTACTTC. Amino acids: CASAPRGPYEQYF.

The chain combines TRBV7-9 with TRBJ2-1; 8 positions match TRBD2. The V gene's germline CDR1 is SEHNR and CDR2 FQNEAQ (reference sequence). The CDR3 is made up of 15 amino acids. V lost 1 base, J lost 3 bases, and 2 bases stayed unmatched. This CDR3 reads CASSLGSGDYNEQFF. CDR3 sequence (DNA): TGTGCCAGCAGCTTAGGTAGCGGGGACTACAATGAGCAGTTCTTC. The variable domain in full, completed from reference TRBV7-9 and TRBJ2-1, reads DTGVSQNPRHKITKRGQNVTFRCDPISEHNRLYWYRQTLGQGPEFLTYFQNEAQLEKSRLLSDRFSAERPKGSFSTLEIQRTEQGDSAMYLCASSLGSGDYNEQFFGPGTRLTVL.

This chain links TRBV30 with TRBJ1-1; D unresolved. The germline gives CDR1 GTSNPN, CDR2 SVGIG (reference sequence). V was clipped by 4 bases and J by 5 bases, with 8 bases between them. This CDR3 is 11 amino acids long. CDR3: CAWIGTTEAFF. The CDR3 coding sequence is TGTGCCTGGATAGGTACAACTGAAGCTTTCTTT.

The V call is TRBV28, the J call TRBJ1-1, with a possible D match to TRBD1 (6 bases). CDR3 length: 12 residues. Germline CDR1 and CDR2: MDHEN and SYDVKM. Trimming pared 4 bases from V and 10 bases from J, leaving 13 bases between. The CDR3 nucleotides are TGTGCCAGCAGTTCCCAGGGGTGGAGAGCTTTCTTT. It translates to CASSSQGWRAFF.

The genes are TRBV5-1 and TRBJ2-2, with D unresolved. Trimming took off 3 bases at V and 2 bases at J, with 8 bases between the two ends. This CDR3 is 14 amino acids long. Germline V gene data show CDR1 as SGHRS and CDR2 as YFSETQ. CDR3 bases: TGCGCCAGCAGCTCTAAGGTTAACACCGGGGAGCTGTTTTTT. Translating gives CASSSKVNTGELFF.

V usage is TRBV7-9 and J usage is TRBJ2-7; TRBD2 matches at 10 bases. The CDR3 is made up of 15 amino acids. CDR1 is SEHNR, CDR2 FQNEAQ, per germline (reference sequence). The V segment lost 4 bases and the J segment 1 base; nucleotides outside the gene matches: 4. CDR3 sequence (DNA): TGTGCCAGCAGCTCGCTAGCGGGAGCGTCCTACGAGCAGTACTTC. Its protein product is CASSSLAGASYEQYF.

This chain connects TRBV6-1 to TRBJ2-5, with D maybe TRBD2 (6 bases). CDR1 MNHNS and CDR2 SASEGT come from the germline V gene. Trimming took off 1 base at V and 4 bases at J, with 16 bases between the two ends. This CDR3 comprises 16 residues. The CDR3 DNA follows: TGTGCCAGCAGTGAAGTTGCCTACTGGGGAGGAGAGACCCAGTACTTC. Amino acids: CASSEVAYWGGETQYF.

The chain uses TRBV7-9 and TRBJ1-1, with 7 bases fitting TRBD1. This CDR3 is built from 17 residues. Unmatched junction bases numbered 9, after V lost 0 bases and J lost 2 bases. Germline loops: CDR1 SEHNR, CDR2 FQNEAQ (reference sequence). The CDR3 nucleotides read TGTGCCAGCAGCTTAGCGACAGGGACGGGGGCAAACACTGAAGCTTTCTTT. It codes for CASSLATGTGANTEAFF.

The V call is TRBV18, the J call TRBJ1-3; possible D gene TRBD1, 5 bases. Between the trimmed V and J ends, which lost 3 bases and 6 bases, there was a span of 18 bases. CDR1 is KGHSH, CDR2 LQKENI, per germline. The CDR3 extends over 16 amino acids. The CDR3 reads CASSPRSGTQENTIYF. In DNA form, the CDR3 reads TGTGCCAGCTCACCGCGGTCGGGGACCCAAGAAAACACCATATATTTT.

The CDR3 DNA follows: TGTGCCAGCAGCTTTGCGACTAGCGGGAGCTTTAATGAGCAGTTCTTC. Translating it yields CASSFATSGSFNEQFF. The chain has TRBV5-4 and TRBJ2-1; TRBD2 matches at 12 bases. Germline assignment: CDR1 SGHNT and CDR2 YYREEE (reference sequence). After removal of 2 bases from V and 7 bases from J, the junction contained 7 bases not matched to a gene. The CDR3 covers 16 residues.

Here the CDR3 DNA reads TGTGCCAGCAGTCCCGCCGGCTTCCGCCCGATACAAGAGACCCAGTACTTC. Translation: CASSPAGFRPIQETQYF. This chain joins TRBV6-6 and TRBJ2-5; D uncertain. The V gene's germline CDR1 is MNHNY and CDR2 SVGAGI (reference sequence). This CDR3 has 17 residues. V lost 5 bases to trimming and J lost 2 bases, with 21 bases between them.

This chain uses TRBV7-2 with TRBJ2-7; D call uncertain. CDR1 is SGHTA, CDR2 FQGNSA, per germline. The CDR3 loop spans 14 amino acids. V gave up 5 bases and J gave up 0 bases, with 11 bases separating them. The CDR3: CASSQSGLSYEQYF. For the CDR3, the DNA is TGTGCCAGCAGCCAAAGTGGTCTCTCCTACGAGCAGTACTTC.

Remarks on this clone: Other DNA sequences within the sample encode an identical CDR3. The rearrangement joins TRBV28 to TRBJ2-5; D remains unclear. Germline V CDR1 and CDR2: MDHEN, SYDVKM. V was cut by 5 bases and J by 3 bases, with 7 bases left in between. The CDR3 has 12 amino acids. The CDR3 nucleotides read TGTGCCAGCAGTCCCCCGGAAGAGACCCAGTACTTC. This sequence encodes CASSPPEETQYF.